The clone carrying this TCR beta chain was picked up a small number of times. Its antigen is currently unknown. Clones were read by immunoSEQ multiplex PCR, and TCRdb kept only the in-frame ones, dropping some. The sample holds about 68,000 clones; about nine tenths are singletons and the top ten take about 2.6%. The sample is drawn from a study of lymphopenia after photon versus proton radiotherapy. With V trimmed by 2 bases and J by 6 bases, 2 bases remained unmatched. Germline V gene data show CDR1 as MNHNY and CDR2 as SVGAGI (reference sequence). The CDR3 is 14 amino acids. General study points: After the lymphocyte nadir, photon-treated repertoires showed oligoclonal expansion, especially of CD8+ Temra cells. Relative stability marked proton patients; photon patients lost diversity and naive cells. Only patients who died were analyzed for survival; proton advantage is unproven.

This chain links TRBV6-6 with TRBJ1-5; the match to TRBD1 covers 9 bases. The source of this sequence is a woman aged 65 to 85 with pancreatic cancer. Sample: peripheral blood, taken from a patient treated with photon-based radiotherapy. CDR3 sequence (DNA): TGTGCCAGCAGTTACCCGGACAGGGGTCAGCCCCAGCATTTT. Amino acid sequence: CASSYPDRGQPQHF.